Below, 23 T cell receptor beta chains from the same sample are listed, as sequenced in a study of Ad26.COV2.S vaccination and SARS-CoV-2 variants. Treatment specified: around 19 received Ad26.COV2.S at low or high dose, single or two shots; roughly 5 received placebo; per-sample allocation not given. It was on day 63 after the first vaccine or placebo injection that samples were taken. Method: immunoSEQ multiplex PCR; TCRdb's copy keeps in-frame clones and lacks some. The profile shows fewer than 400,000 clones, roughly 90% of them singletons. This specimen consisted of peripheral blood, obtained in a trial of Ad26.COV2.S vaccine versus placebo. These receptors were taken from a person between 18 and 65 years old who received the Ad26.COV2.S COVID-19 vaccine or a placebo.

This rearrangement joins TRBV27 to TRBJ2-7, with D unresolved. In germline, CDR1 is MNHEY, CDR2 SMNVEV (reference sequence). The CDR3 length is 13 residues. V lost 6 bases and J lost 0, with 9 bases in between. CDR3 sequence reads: CASRGLSSYEQYF. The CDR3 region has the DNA TGTGCCAGCAGGGGGTTGAGCTCCTACGAGCAGTACTTC.

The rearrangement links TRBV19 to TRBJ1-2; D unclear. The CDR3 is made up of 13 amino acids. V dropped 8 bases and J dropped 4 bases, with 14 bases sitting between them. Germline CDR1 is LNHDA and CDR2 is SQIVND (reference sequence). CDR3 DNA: TGTGCCAGTTCTATTTCGACTGGCTATGGCTACACCTTC. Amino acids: CASSISTGYGYTF.

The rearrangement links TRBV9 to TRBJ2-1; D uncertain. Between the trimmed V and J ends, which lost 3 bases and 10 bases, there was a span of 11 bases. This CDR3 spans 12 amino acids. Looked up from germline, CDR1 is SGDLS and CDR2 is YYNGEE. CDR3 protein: CASSDGVGEQFF. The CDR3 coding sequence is TGTGCCAGCAGCGATGGGGTCGGGGAGCAGTTCTTC.

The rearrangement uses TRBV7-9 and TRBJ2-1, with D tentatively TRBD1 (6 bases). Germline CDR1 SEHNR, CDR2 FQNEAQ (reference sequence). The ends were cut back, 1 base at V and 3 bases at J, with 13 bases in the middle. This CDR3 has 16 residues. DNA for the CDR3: TGTGCCAGCAGCTTAGTAGGGGGAGCGGTCTACAATGAGCAGTTCTTC. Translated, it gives CASSLVGGAVYNEQFF.

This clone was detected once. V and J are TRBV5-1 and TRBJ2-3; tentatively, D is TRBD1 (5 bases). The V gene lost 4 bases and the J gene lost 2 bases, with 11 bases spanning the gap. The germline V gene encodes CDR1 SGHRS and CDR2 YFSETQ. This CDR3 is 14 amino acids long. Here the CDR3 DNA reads TGCGCCAGCAGCCCCCTGACAGCCACAGATACGCAGTATTTT. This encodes CASSPLTATDTQYF. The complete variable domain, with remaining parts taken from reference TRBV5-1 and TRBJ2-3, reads KAGVTQTPRYLIKTRGQQVTLSCSPISGHRSVSWYQQTPGQGLQFLFEYFSETQRNKGNFPGRFSGRQFSNSRSEMNVSTLELGDSALYLCASSPLTATDTQYFGPGTRLTVL.

In nucleotides, the CDR3 is TGTGCTAGTGGTCCTGACGGGTATGAGGGGTCACCCCTCCACTTT. This gives the protein CASGPDGYEGSPLHF. V usage is TRBV12-5 and J usage is TRBJ1-6; a possible D gene is TRBD1 (5 bases). Germline V gene lookup returns CDR1 LGHNT and CDR2 FRNRAP. The CDR3 spans 15 residues. Trimming left V 5 bases short and J 10 bases short, with 18 bases between.

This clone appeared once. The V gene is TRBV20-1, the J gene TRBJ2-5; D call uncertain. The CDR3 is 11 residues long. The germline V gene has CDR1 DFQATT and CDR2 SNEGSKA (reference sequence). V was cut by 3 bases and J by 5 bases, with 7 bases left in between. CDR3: CSARVGETQYF. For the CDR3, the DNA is TGCAGTGCTAGGGTGGGGGAGACCCAGTACTTC.

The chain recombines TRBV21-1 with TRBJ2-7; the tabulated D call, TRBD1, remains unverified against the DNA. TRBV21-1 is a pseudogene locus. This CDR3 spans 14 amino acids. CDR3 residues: CASSFDRASYEQYF. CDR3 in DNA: TGTGCCAGCAGCTTTGACAGGGCCTCCTACGAGCAGTACTTC.

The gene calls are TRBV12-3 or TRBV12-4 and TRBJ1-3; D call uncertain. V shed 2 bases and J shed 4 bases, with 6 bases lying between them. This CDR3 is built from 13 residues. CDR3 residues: CASSLNLGNTIYF. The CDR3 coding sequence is TGTGCCAGCAGTTTAAACTTAGGAAACACCATATATTTT.

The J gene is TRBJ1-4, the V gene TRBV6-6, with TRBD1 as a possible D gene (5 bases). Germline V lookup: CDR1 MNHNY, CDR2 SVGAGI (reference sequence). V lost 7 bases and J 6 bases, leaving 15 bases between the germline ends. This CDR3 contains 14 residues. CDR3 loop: CASTTGGSDEKLFF. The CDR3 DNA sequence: TGTGCCAGCACCACAGGTGGGAGTGATGAAAAACTGTTTTTT.

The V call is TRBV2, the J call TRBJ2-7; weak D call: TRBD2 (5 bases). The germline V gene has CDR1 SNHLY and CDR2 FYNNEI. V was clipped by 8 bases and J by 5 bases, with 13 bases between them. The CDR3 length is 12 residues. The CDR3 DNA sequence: TGTGCCAGCCGGATGACCGGGAACGAGCAGTACTTC. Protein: CASRMTGNEQYF. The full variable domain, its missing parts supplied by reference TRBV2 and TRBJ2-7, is EPEVTQTPSHQVTQMGQEVILRCVPISNHLYFYWYRQILGQKVEFLVSFYNNEISEKSEIFDDQFSVERPDGSNFTLKIRSTKLEDSAMYFCASRMTGNEQYFGPGTRLTVT.

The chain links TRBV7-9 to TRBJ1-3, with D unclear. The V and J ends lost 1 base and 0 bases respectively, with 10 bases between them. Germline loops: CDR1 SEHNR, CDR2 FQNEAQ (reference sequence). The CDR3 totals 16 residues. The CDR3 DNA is TGTGCCAGCAGCTTAGAGGGCACTAGCTCTGGAAACACCATATATTTT. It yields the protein CASSLEGTSSGNTIYF.

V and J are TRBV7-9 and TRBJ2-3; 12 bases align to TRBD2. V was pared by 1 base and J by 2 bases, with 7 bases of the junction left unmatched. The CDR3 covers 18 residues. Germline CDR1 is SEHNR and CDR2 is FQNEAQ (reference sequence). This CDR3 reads CASSLVLAGGFYTDTQYF. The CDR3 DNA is TGTGCCAGCAGCTTAGTACTAGCGGGAGGATTCTACACAGATACGCAGTATTTT.

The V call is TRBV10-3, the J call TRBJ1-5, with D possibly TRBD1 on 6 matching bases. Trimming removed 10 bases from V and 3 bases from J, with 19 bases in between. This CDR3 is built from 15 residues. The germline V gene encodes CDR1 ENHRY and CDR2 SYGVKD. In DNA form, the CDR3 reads TGTGCCACATCCCAAACAGGGAGTCCCAATCAGCCCCAGCATTTT. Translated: CATSQTGSPNQPQHF.

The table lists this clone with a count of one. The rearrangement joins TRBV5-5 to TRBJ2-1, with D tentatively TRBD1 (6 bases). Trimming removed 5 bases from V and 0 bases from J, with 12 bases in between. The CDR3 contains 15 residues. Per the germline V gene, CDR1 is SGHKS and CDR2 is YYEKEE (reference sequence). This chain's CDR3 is CASSYRDNSYNEQFF. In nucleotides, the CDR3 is TGTGCCAGCAGTTATAGGGACAACTCCTACAATGAGCAGTTCTTC. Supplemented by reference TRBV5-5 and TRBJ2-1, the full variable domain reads DAGVTQSPTHLIKTRGQQVTLRCSPISGHKSVSWYQQVLGQGPQFIFQYYEKEERGRGNFPDRFSARQFPNYSSELNVNALLLGDSALYLCASSYRDNSYNEQFFGPGTRLTVL.

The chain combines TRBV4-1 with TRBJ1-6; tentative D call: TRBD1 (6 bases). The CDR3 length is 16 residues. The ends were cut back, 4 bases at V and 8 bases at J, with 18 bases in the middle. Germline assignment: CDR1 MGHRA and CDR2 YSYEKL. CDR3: CASSLSLSDRYSPLHF. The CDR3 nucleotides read TGCGCCAGCAGCCTATCCCTATCCGACAGGTATTCACCCCTCCACTTT.

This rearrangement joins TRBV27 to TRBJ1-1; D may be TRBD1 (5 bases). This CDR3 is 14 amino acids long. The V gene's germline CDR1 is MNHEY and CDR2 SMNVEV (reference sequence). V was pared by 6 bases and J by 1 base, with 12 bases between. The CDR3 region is CASRSITGNTEAFF. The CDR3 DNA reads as TGTGCCAGCAGATCAATAACAGGGAACACTGAAGCTTTCTTT.

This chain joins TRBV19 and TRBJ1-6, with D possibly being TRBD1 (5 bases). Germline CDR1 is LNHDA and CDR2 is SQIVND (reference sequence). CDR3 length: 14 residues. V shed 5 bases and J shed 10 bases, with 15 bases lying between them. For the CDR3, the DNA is TGTGCCAGTAGTCGGGTAGGGGCGGAGTCACCCCTCCACTTT. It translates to CASSRVGAESPLHF.

The CDR3 loop is CASTVSGPYGYTF. In DNA form, the CDR3 reads TGTGCCAGCACCGTATCAGGGCCATATGGCTACACCTTC. The V call is TRBV12-3 or TRBV12-4, the J call TRBJ1-2, with D possibly being TRBD1 (5 bases). The CDR3 consists of 13 residues. V lost 7 bases and J lost 5, with 14 bases in between.

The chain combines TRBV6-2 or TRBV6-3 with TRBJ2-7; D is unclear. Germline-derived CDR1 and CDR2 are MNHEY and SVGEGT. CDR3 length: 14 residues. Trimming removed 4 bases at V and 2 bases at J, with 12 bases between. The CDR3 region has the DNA TGTGCCAGCAGTTCCACTTATACTACCTACGAGCAGTACGTC. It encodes CASSSTYTTYEQYV.

The CDR3 is CASSHHRLAEYNEQFF. The CDR3 DNA sequence: TGCGCCAGCAGCCATCACCGACTAGCGGAGTACAATGAGCAGTTCTTC. V usage is TRBV4-1 and J usage is TRBJ2-1; 9 bases agree with TRBD2. V was pared by 3 bases and J by 4 bases, with 7 bases of the junction left unmatched. The CDR3 runs to 16 residues. Germline CDR1 and CDR2: MGHRA and YSYEKL.

The CDR3 loop reads CASSEWGAGANVLTF. For the CDR3, the DNA is TGTGCCAGCAGTGAATGGGGAGCTGGGGCCAACGTCCTGACTTTC. This chain links TRBV6-1 with TRBJ2-6; a possible D gene is TRBD2 (5 bases). With 2 bases removed from V and 2 bases from J, the gap between germline ends came to 7 bases. From germline, CDR1 is MNHNS and CDR2 SASEGT. The CDR3 totals 15 residues.

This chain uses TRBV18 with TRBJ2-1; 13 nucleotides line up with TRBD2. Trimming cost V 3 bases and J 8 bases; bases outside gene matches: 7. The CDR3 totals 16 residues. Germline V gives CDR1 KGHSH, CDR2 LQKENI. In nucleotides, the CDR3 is TGTGCCAGCTCACCCTGGACTAGCGGGAGTGTTTATGAGCAGTTCTTC. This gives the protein CASSPWTSGSVYEQFF.